This passage covers 10 T cell receptor beta chains from one sample sequenced in a study of blood T cell repertoires in COVID-19. Some clones are missing from TCRdb's copy, which holds only in-frame ones; the method was immunoSEQ multiplex PCR. The sample holds about 110,000 clones, about 90% seen once. The sequenced sample was peripheral blood. The receptors derive from a human donor in a cohort sampled during active COVID-19.

V gene TRBV18 combines with J gene TRBJ2-7; 10 nucleotides line up with TRBD1. The CDR3 is 14 residues long. V lost 3 bases, J lost 6 bases, and 5 bases stayed unmatched. Germline-derived CDR1 and CDR2 are KGHSH and LQKENI. The CDR3 coding sequence is TGTGCCAGCTCACCCGGGACAGGGGTCCGCGAGCAGTACTTC. It specifies CASSPGTGVREQYF.

V and J are TRBV2 and TRBJ1-1; 11 bases line up with TRBD1. The CDR3 is 15 residues long. The germline V gene has CDR1 SNHLY and CDR2 FYNNEI. V shed 6 bases and J 2 bases; nucleotides not matched to a gene: 5. CDR3 region: CASSLGTGGNTEAFF. CDR3 DNA sequence: TGTGCCAGCAGCCTCGGGACAGGGGGAAACACTGAAGCTTTCTTT.

The chain recombines TRBV5-1 with TRBJ2-1, with D tentatively TRBD1 (5 bases). Germline lookup yields CDR1 SGHRS and CDR2 YFSETQ. V lost 4 bases, J lost 5 bases, and 13 bases lay in between. The CDR3 totals 14 residues. CDR3 DNA: TGCGCCAGCAGCGGGGCAGACTCACACAATGAGCAGTTCTTC. Protein: CASSGADSHNEQFF.

This chain uses TRBV18 with TRBJ2-7; 8 bases match TRBD2. The J segment lost 7 bases and the V segment lost 2 bases, leaving 4 bases of the junction unmatched. Germline assignment: CDR1 KGHSH and CDR2 LQKENI. This CDR3 is 13 amino acids long. For the CDR3, the DNA is TGTGCCAGCTCACCAGCGGTAGCGGGGGAGCAGTACTTC. Its translation: CASSPAVAGEQYF.

The chain has TRBV5-4 and TRBJ2-7; 7 bases map to TRBD1. CDR3 size: 13 residues. From germline, CDR1 is SGHNT and CDR2 YYREEE (reference sequence). With V trimmed by 4 bases and J by 2 bases, 3 bases remained unmatched. CDR3 bases: TGTGCCAGCAGCATAGGGACAGCCTACGAGCAGTACTTC. This gives the protein CASSIGTAYEQYF.

This clone was detected once. Other nucleotide sequences from this sample produce the same CDR3. This chain uses TRBV9 with TRBJ2-2; D call uncertain. Trimming removed 4 bases at V and 4 bases at J, with 8 bases between. CDR3 length: 13 amino acids. Looked up from germline, CDR1 is SGDLS and CDR2 is YYNGEE. CDR3 in amino acids: CASSSSITGELFF. In nucleotides, the CDR3 is TGTGCCAGCAGCTCAAGCATCACCGGGGAGCTGTTTTTT.

The V gene is TRBV6-1, the J gene TRBJ1-1, with TRBD1 identical over 12 bases. The CDR3 totals 15 residues. Germline values: CDR1 MNHNS, CDR2 SASEGT. Germline trimming cut 3 bases from V and 7 bases from J; bases unmatched to any gene: 6. CDR3 loop: CASSEGQGAGSEAFF. The CDR3 region has the DNA TGTGCCAGCAGTGAGGGACAGGGGGCAGGGAGTGAAGCTTTCTTT.

J is TRBJ1-2 and V is TRBV7-9; D is possibly TRBD1 (6 bases). From germline, CDR1 is SEHNR and CDR2 FQNEAQ (reference sequence). V shed 5 bases and J shed 5 bases, with 12 bases lying between them. CDR3 length: 13 amino acids. The CDR3 DNA reads TGTGCCAGCAGCCAGGGGCTCGCGTATGGCTACACCTTC. Encoded protein: CASSQGLAYGYTF.

This chain joins TRBV5-6 and TRBJ2-3; D gene unclear. V gave up 2 bases and J gave up 5 bases, with 3 bases separating them. Germline CDR1 is SGHDT and CDR2 is YYEEEE. CDR3 size: 11 residues. The CDR3 sequence: CASSLQDTQYF. CDR3 bases: TGTGCCAGCAGCTTACAAGATACGCAGTATTTT.

The chain couples TRBV27 to TRBJ2-3, with TRBD1 matching 9 bases. The V segment lost 5 bases and the J segment 1 base; nucleotides outside the gene matches: 4. Germline V lookup: CDR1 MNHEY, CDR2 SMNVEV (reference sequence). The CDR3 consists of 15 residues. CDR3 region: CASSVQGAGTDTQYF. The DNA of the CDR3 is TGTGCCAGCAGTGTACAGGGGGCAGGCACAGATACGCAGTATTTT.